This T cell receptor beta chain appears in the sequencing data of a study of beta chain features in type 1 diabetes. This CDR3 spans 15 amino acids. V lost 4 bases, J lost 1 base, and 10 bases lay in between. Germline V gives CDR1 MNHNS, CDR2 SASEGT. General observations from the study: Patients with type 1 diabetes showed fewer VDJ junction insertions and more deletions. PCR might favor shorter templates, equally in patients and controls.

This clone was seen a few times. The antigen remains unidentified. Reverse transcribing all isolated RNA meant expressed TCRB transcripts were sequenced. Using immunoSEQ multiplex PCR, the repertoire was profiled, and TCRdb retains in-frame clones only, with some absent. Among about 620,000 clones listed, around 16% were seen once. Using CD45RO/CCR7/CD25/CD127/CD95/CD27, CD4+ naive, central memory, regulatory and stem cell-like memory cells were sorted. The source of this sequence is a young man in good health. The chain carries TRBV6-1 and TRBJ1-4; D might be TRBD1 (6 bases). The sample was naive CD4+ T cells from blood. The CDR3 DNA is TGTGCCAGCAGTGCGTTACAGGGAACTAATGAAAAACTGTTTTTT. The encoded protein is CASSALQGTNEKLFF.